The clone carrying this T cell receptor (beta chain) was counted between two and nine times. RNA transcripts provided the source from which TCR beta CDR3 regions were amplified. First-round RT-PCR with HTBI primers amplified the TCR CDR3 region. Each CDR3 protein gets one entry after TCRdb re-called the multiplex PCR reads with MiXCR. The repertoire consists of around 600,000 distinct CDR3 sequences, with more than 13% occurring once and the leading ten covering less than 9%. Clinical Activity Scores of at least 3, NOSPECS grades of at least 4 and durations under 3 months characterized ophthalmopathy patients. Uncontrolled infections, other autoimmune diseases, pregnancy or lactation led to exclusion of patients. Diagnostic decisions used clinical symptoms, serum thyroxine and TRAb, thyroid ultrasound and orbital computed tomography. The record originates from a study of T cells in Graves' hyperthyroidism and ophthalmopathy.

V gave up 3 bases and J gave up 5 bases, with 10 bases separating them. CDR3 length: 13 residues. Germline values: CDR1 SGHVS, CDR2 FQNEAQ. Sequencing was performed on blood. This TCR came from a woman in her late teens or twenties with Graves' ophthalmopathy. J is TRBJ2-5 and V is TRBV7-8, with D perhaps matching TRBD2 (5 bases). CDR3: CASSLRVPETQYF. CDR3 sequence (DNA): TGTGCCAGCAGCTTGAGGGTTCCGGAGACCCAGTACTTC.